This section outlines one T cell receptor beta chain sequence together with its context. Antigen specificity is unknown. No treatment of any kind had been given to any patient before thyroid surgery. The sample belongs to a study of metastatic and nonmetastatic thyroid tumors. Turning to the study itself: Repertoires from blood and tumor or nodule tissue of malignant and benign thyroid patients were compared.

The V end was cut by 3 bases, the J end by 4 bases, with 12 bases between. Germline V CDR1 and CDR2: MNHNS, SASEGT. The CDR3 contains 15 residues. In the original processing: Construction of a distant-metastasis classifier for papillary thyroid cancer relied on CDR3 differences across clinicopathological groups. TCRdb reprocessed the PCR reads via MiXCR. V and J calls and clone size were set by TCRdb, not the authors. Among around 29,000 clones listed, roughly 19% were seen once. The study's findings and limits: It was reported that TCR beta diversity was significantly higher in malignant thyroid tumors than benign nodules, in blood and tumor.

This chain links TRBV6-1 with TRBJ2-2, with unresolved D. This clonotype was sampled from a female donor with papillary thyroid cancer or a benign thyroid nodule (not recorded which). Some clones in this sample may be carry-over from other donors' samples. The sequencing input was blood. In nucleotides, the CDR3 is TGTGCCAGCAGTGACAAATTCGATTTCACCGGGGAGCTGTTTTTT. It encodes CASSDKFDFTGELFF.